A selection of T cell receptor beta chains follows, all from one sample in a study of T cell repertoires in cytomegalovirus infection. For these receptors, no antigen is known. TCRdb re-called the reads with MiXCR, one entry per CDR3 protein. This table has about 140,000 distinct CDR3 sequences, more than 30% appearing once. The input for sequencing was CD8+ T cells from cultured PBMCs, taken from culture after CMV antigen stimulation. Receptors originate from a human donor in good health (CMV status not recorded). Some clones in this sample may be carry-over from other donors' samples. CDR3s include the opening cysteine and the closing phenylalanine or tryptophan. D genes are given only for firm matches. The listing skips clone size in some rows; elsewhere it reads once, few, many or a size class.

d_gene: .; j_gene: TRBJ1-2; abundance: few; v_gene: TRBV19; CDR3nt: TGTGCCAGTACCTCCAATATGGGGTATAGCTACACCTTC; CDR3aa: CASTSNMGYSYTF
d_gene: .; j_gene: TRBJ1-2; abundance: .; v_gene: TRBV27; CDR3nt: TGTGCCAGCAGTCCCCTCGGGGGTAACTATGGCTACACCTTC; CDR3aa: CASSPLGGNYGYTF
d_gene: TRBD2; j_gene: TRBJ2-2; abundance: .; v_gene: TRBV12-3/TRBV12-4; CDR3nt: TGTGCCAGCAGTCCCTCTGGGGGAGGGGCGAGCACCGGGGAGCTGTTTTTT; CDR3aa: CASSPSGGGASTGELFF
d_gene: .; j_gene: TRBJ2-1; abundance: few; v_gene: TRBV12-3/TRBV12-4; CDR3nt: TGTGCCAGCAGTTTAGGTCCTCACGGCGAGCAGTTCTTC; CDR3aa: CASSLGPHGEQFF
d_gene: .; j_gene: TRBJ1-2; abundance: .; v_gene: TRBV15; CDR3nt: TGTGCCACCTCTGGACGGAAAACTAGCTATGGCTACACCTTC; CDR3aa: CATSGRKTSYGYTF
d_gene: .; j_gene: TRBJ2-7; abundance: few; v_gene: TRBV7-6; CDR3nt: TGTGCCAGCAGCGCCGGGACAACCTACGAGCAGTACTTC; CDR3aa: CASSAGTTYEQYF
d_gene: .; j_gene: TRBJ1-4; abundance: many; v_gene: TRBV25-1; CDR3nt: TGTGCCAGCAGATCAGGGCTAACTAATGAAAAACTGTTTTTT; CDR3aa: CASRSGLTNEKLFF
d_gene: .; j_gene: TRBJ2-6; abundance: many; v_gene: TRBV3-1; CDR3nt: TGTGCCAGCAGCCAAGATTTACAGGGCTTGCTCCCTGGGGCCAACGTCCTGACTTTC; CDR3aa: CASSQDLQGLLPGANVLTF
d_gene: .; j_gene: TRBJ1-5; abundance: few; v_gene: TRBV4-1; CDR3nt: TGCGCCAGCAGCCAAGAGGGGCGCGCCCTAGAGCCCCAGCATTTT; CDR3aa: CASSQEGRALEPQHF
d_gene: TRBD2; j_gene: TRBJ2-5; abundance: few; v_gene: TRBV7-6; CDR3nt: TGTGCCAGCAGCTTAGCGACTAGCGGGGGGCTCTTCCAAGAGACCCAGTACTTC; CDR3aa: CASSLATSGGLFQETQYF
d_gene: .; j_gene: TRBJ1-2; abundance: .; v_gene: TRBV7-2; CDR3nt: TGTGCCAGCAGCTTAGCCGCGTATGGCTACACCTTC; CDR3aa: CASSLAAYGYTF
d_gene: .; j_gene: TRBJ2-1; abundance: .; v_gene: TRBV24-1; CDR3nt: TGTGCCACCAGTGATTTGTCCGGGGATGAGCAGTTCTTC; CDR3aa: CATSDLSGDEQFF
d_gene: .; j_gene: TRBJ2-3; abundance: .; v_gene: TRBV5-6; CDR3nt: TGTGCCAGCAGCTGGACAGAGGATACGCAGTATTTT; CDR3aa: CASSWTEDTQYF
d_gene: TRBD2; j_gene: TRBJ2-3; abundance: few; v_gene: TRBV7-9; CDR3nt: TGTGCCAGCAGACCTGGACTAGCGGAATCAGATACGCAGTATTTT; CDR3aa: CASRPGLAESDTQYF
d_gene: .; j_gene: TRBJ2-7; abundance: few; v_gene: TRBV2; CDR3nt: TGTGCCAGCAGAAGCCCCTACGAGCAGTACTTC; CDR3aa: CASRSPYEQYF
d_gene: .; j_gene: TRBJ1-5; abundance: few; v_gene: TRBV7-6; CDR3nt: TGTGCCAGCAGCTTAGATCGGGGAGGGGCTGCTCAGCCCCAGCATTTT; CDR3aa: CASSLDRGGAAQPQHF
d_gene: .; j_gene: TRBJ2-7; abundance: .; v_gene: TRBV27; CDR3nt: TGTGCCAGCAGTTTGGGGCGCTCCGAGCAGTACTTC; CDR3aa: CASSLGRSEQYF
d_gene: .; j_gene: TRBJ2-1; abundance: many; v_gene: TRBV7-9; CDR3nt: TGTGCCAGCAGCCCCCAGGGGAGCTCCTACAATGAGCAGTTCTTC; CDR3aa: CASSPQGSSYNEQFF
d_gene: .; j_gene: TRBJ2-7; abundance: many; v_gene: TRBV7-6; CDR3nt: TGTGCCAGCAGCTTAGACAGTCGCTACGAGCAGTACTTC; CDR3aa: CASSLDSRYEQYF
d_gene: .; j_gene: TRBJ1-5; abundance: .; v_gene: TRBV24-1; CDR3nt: TGTGCCACCAGTGATAAGGGGGGATTTCAGCCCCAGCATTTT; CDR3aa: CATSDKGGFQPQHF
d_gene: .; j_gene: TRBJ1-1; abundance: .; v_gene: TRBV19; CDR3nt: TGTGCCAGTAGTATAGATACATCGACTGAAGCTTTCTTT; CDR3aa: CASSIDTSTEAFF
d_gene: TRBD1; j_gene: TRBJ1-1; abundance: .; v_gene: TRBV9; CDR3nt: TGTGCCAGCAGCGACCAGGGGGGGCTAATGAACACTGAAGCTTTCTTT; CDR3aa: CASSDQGGLMNTEAFF
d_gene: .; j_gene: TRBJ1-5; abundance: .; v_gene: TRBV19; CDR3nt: TGTGCCAGTAGTATAGAGGGGAGAAGCAATCAGCCCCAGCATTTT; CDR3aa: CASSIEGRSNQPQHF
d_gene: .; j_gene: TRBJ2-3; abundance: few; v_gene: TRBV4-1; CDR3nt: TGCGCCAGCAGCCAAGACCTACTAGCTGTAGGGAGGACGCAGTATTTT; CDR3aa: CASSQDLLAVGRTQYF
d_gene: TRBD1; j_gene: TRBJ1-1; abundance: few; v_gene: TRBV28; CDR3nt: TGTGCCAGCAGTTCCGAACCCCCAGGGGGCCCGAACACTGAAGCTTTCTTT; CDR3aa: CASSSEPPGGPNTEAFF
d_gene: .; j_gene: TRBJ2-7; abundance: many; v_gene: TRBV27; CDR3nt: TGTGCCAGCAGTTTAAGCAGGTACTACGAGCAGTACTTC; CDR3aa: CASSLSRYYEQYF
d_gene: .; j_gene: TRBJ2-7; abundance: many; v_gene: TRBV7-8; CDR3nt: TGTGCCAGCAGCTTTAGCGGCCGTGGGAGCTCCTACGAGCAGTACTTC; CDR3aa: CASSFSGRGSSYEQYF
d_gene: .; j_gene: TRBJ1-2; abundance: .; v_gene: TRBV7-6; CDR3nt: TGTGCCAGCAGCTTAGCGGGGCTTCATGGCTACACCTTC; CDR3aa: CASSLAGLHGYTF
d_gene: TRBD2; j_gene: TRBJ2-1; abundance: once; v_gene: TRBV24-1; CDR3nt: TGTGCCACCAGTGGGAGCGGGGTCTACAATGAGCAGTTCTTC; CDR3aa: CATSGSGVYNEQFF
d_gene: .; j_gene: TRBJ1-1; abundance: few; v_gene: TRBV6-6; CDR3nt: TGTGCCAGCAGCAACGTAGGAGGGCTCAAGAACACTGAAGCTTTCTTT; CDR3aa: CASSNVGGLKNTEAFF
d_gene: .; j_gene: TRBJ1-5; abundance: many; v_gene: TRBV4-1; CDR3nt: TGCGCCAGCAGCCAAGATGGAGGAGGGGATCAGCCCCAGCATTTT; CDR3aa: CASSQDGGGDQPQHF
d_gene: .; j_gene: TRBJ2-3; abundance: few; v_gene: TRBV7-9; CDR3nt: TGTGCCAGCAGCTCCGATCCTACGACAGGATCTAGCACAGATACGCAGTATTTT; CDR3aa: CASSSDPTTGSSTDTQYF
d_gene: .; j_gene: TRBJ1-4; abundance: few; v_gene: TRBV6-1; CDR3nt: TGTGCCAGCAGTGAAGATACGTTCGGGGGGGAAAAACTGTTTTTT; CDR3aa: CASSEDTFGGEKLFF
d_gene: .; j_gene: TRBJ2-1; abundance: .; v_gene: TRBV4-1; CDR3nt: TGCGCCAGCAGCCAAGGTGAGGGGGATGAGCAGTTCTTC; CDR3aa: CASSQGEGDEQFF
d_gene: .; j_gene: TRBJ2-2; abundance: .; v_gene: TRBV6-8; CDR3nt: TGTGCCAGCCACAACGCGAACACCGGGGAGCTGTTTTTT; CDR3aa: CASHNANTGELFF
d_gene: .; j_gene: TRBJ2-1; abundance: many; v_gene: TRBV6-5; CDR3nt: TGTGCCAGCCAGGTATCCAGTTCCTCCTACAATGAGCAGTTCTTC; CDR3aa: CASQVSSSSYNEQFF
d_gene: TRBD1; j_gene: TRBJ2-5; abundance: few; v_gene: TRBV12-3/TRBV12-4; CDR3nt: TGTGCCAGCAGTTTAGTAACAGGGGATCAAGAGACCCAGTACTTC; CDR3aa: CASSLVTGDQETQYF
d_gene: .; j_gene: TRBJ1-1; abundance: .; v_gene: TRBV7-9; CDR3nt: TGTGCCAGCAGCTCCGACATTAACACTGAAGCTTTCTTT; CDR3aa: CASSSDINTEAFF
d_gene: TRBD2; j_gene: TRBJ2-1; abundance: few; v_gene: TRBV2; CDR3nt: TGTGCCAGCAGGGGACTAGCTGGGCCGCTTTCTGGCTACAATGAGCAGTTCTTC; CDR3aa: CASRGLAGPLSGYNEQFF
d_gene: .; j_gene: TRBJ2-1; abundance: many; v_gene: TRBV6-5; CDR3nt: TGTGCCAGCAGTTACGGGGGGAGACCCCTTAATGAGCAGTTCTTC; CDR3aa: CASSYGGRPLNEQFF
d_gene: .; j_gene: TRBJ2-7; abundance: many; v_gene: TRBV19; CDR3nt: TGTGCCAGTAGTACGGGGACGGAGACCTACGAGCAGTACTTC; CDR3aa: CASSTGTETYEQYF
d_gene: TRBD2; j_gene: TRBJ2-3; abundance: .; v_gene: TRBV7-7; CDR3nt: TGTGCCAGCAGCCCGTCGGGACTAGCGGGGGTCACAGATACGCAGTATTTT; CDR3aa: CASSPSGLAGVTDTQYF
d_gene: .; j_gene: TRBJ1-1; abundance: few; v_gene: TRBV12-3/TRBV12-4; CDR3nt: TGTGCTTCCTGGTGGGGGTCGGCTGAAGCTTTCTTT; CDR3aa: CASWWGSAEAFF
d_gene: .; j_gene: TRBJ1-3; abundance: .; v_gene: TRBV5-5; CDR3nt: TGTGCCAGCAGCTTGGAGCCAGTTGGAAACACCATATATTTT; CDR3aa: CASSLEPVGNTIYF
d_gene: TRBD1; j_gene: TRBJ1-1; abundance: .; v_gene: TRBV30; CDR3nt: TGTGCCTGGAGAGTGGGACAGGGGGTGATTGAAGCTTTCTTT; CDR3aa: CAWRVGQGVIEAFF
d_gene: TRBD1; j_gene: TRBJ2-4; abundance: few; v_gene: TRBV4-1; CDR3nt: TGCGCCAGCAGCCACGGACAGGGGGCTGACATTCAGTACTTC; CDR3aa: CASSHGQGADIQYF
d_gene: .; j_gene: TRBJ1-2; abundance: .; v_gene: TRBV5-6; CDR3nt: TGTGCCAGCAGCTGGGAGGCTCAGGCTTACTATGGCTACACCTTC; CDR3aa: CASSWEAQAYYGYTF